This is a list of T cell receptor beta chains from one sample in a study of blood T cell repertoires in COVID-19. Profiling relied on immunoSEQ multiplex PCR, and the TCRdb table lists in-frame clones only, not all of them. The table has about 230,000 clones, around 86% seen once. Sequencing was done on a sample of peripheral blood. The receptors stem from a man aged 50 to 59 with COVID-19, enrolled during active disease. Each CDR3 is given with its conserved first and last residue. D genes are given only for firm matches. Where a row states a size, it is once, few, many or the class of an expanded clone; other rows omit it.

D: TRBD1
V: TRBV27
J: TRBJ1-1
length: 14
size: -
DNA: TGTGCCAGCAGACGGACAGGGGCGGGCACTGAAGCTTTCTTT
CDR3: CASRRTGAGTEAFF

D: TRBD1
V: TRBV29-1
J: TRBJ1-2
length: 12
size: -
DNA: TGCAGCGTTGCCCTCGATCAGGGGGGCCACACCTTC
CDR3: CSVALDQGGHTF

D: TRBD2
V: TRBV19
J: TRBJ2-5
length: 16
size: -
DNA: TGTGCCAGTAGTCAGGGACTAGCGGGGCGCCTCAGGACCCAGTACTTC
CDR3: CASSQGLAGRLRTQYF

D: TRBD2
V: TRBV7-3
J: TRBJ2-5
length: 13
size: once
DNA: TGTGCCAGCAGCCCGCGGGGGGTAGAGACCCAGTACTTC
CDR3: CASSPRGVETQYF

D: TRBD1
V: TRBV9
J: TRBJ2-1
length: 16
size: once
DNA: TGTGCCAGCAGCGGACGTAACAGGGGACCCTACAATGAGCAGTTCTTC
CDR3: CASSGRNRGPYNEQFF

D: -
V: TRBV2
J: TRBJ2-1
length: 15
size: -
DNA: TGTGCCAGCGATGGAAGGGCAGGGGATGACAATGAGCAGTTCTTC
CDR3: CASDGRAGDDNEQFF

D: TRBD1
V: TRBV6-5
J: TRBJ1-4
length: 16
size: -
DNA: TGTGCCAGCAGTTACTCGGGGACAGCAAATAATGAAAAACTGTTTTTT
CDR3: CASSYSGTANNEKLFF

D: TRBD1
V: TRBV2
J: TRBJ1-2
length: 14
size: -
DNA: TGTGCCAGCAGTGCCCGACAGGGGTTATATGGCTACACCTTC
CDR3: CASSARQGLYGYTF

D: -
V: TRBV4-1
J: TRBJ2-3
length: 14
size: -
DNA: TGCGCCAGCAGCCAAGGGACTACTACAGATACGCAGTATTTT
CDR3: CASSQGTTTDTQYF

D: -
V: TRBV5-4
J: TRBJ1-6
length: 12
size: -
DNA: TGTGCCAGCAGCTCCTCAGATTCACCCCTCCACTTT
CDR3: CASSSSDSPLHF

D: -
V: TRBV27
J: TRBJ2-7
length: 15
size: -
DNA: TGTGCCAGCAGTTTACTCGGGGATGGAACCTACGAGCAGTACTTC
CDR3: CASSLLGDGTYEQYF

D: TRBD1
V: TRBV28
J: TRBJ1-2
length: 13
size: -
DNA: TGTGCCAGCAGTTTAGGGACAGACTATGGCTACACCTTC
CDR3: CASSLGTDYGYTF

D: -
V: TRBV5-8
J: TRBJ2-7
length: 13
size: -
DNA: TGTGCCAGCAGCTTGGTGACTAACTACGAGCAGTACTTC
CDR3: CASSLVTNYEQYF

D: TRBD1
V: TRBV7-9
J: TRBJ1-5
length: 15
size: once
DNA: TGTGCCAGCAGCTTAGGGGCAGGGGGATTTCAGCCCCAGCATTTT
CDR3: CASSLGAGGFQPQHF

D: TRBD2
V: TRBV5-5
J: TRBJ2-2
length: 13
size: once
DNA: TGTGCCAGTTCTAGCGGGATGTCCGGGGAGCTGTTTTTT
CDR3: CASSSGMSGELFF

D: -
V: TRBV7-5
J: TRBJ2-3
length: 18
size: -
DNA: TGTGTCAGAAGCCCGCGGACTAGCGGGGTTGGGAACACAGATACGCAGTATTTT
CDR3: CVRSPRTSGVGNTDTQYF

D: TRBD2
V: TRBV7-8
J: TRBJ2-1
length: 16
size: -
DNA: TGTGCCAGCAGCCCCCGGGAGCTAGCGGGTTACTATGAGCAGTTCTTC
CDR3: CASSPRELAGYYEQFF

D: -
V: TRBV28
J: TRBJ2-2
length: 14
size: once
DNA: TGTGCCAGCACCACTAGAAAGGGGGCCGGGGAGCTGTTTTTT
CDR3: CASTTRKGAGELFF

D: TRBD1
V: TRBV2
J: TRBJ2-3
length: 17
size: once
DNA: TGTGCCAGCAGTGTGAGGGACAGGGGACCTAGCACAGATACGCAGTATTTT
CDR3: CASSVRDRGPSTDTQYF

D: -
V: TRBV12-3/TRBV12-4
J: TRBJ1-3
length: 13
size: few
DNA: TGTGCCAGCAACAGCCGCTCTGGAAACACCATATATTTT
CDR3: CASNSRSGNTIYF

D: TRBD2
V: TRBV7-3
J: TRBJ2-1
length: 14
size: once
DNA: TGTGCCAGCAGCCCGGGACTAGCGGGAGGTGAGCAGTTCTTC
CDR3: CASSPGLAGGEQFF

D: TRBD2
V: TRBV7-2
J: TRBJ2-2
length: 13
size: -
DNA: TGTGCCAGCAGCAAAGCGGGGGCCGGGGAGCTGTTTTTT
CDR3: CASSKAGAGELFF

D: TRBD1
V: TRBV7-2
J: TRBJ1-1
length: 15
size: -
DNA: TGTGCCAGCAGCATCTCCGGGACAGGGGACACTGAAGCTTTCTTT
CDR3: CASSISGTGDTEAFF

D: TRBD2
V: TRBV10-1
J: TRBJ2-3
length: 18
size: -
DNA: TGCGCCAGCAGCGCAGTACTTGGCACTAGCGGGAGTGTAGATACGCAGTATTTT
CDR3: CASSAVLGTSGSVDTQYF

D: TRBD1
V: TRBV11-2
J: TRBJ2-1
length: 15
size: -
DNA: TGTGCCAGCAGCTCAGGACAGGCCGGCTACAATGAGCAGTTCTTC
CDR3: CASSSGQAGYNEQFF

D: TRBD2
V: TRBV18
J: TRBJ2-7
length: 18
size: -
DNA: TGTGCCAGCTCACCACCGGGACTAGCGGGGACGGGGTCCTACGAGCAGTACTTC
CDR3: CASSPPGLAGTGSYEQYF

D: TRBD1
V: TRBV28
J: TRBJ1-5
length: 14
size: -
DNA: TGTGCCAGCAGTCCCCGGACAGGGCGTCAGCCCCAGCATTTT
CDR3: CASSPRTGRQPQHF

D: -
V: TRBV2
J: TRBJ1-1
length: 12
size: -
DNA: TGTGCCAGCAGTGGAGGAAACACTGAAGCTTTCTTT
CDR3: CASSGGNTEAFF

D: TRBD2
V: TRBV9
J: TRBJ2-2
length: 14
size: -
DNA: TGTGCCAGCACGTCTAGCGGGAGCTTCGGGGAGCTGTTTTTT
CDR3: CASTSSGSFGELFF

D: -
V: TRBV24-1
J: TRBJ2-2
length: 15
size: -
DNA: TGTGCCACCAGTGATAACAGGGACCACACCGGGGAGCTGTTTTTT
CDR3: CATSDNRDHTGELFF

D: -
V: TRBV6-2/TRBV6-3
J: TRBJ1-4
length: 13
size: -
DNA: TGTGCCAGCAGTGGAGCGCAGAGTGAAAAACTGTTTTTT
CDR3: CASSGAQSEKLFF

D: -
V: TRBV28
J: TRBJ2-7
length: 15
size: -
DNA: TGTGCCAGCCTCCCCGGCGAGGAGGGGTTCTACGAGCAGTACTTC
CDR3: CASLPGEEGFYEQYF

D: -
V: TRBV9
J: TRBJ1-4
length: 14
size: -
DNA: TGTGCCAGCAGCGAGACAGTGACTAATGAAAAACTGTTTTTT
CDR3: CASSETVTNEKLFF

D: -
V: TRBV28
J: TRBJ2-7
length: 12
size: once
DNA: TGTGCCAGCAGATCTCAGACCTACGAGCAGTACTTC
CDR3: CASRSQTYEQYF

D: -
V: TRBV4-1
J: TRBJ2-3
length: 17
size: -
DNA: TGCGCCAGCAGCCTGCGTAGATATGCTCGATCCACAGATACGCAGTATTTT
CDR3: CASSLRRYARSTDTQYF

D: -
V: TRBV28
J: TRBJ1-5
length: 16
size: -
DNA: TGTGCCAGCAGTTCACAGGGAGGGGAGTGGAGTCAGCCCCAGCATTTT
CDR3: CASSSQGGEWSQPQHF

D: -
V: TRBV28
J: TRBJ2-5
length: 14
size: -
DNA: TGTGCCAGCAGTTTCATGGGCAGGGCGGAGACCCAGTACTTC
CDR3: CASSFMGRAETQYF

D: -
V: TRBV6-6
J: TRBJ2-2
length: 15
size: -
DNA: TGTGCCAGCAGCGTCAGTCCTCAGAACACCGGGGAGCTGTTTTTT
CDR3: CASSVSPQNTGELFF

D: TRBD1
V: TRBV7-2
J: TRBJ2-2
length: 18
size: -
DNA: TGTGCCAGCAGCTTACACACCCCGACAGGGGCGAACACCGGGGAGCTGTTTTTT
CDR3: CASSLHTPTGANTGELFF